The 30 T cell receptor beta chains reported below all come from one sample, sequenced in a study of T cell responses to AZD1222 COVID-19 vaccine. TCRdb's copy holds only in-frame clones and misses some; the assay was immunoSEQ multiplex PCR. The sample has over 90,000 clones; 80% to 95% are singletons. Sequences were derived from peripheral blood, sampled 28 days after the second AZD1222 dose. The receptors here all came from an adult who received the AZD1222 COVID-19 vaccine.

This sequence joins TRBV11-2 and TRBJ2-4; 8 nucleotides line up with TRBD1. Per the germline V gene, CDR1 is SGHAT and CDR2 is FQNNGV. V dropped 1 base and J dropped 8; count of bases not matched to a gene: 4. This CDR3 is 14 amino acids long. The CDR3 sequence is CASSLGGQGDIQYF. CDR3 DNA sequence: TGTGCCAGCAGCTTAGGAGGACAGGGAGACATTCAGTACTTC.

This chain uses TRBV10-3 with TRBJ2-4; D is unclear. CDR1 ENHRY and CDR2 SYGVKD come from the germline V gene. CDR3 size: 12 residues. Trimming took off 3 bases at V and 6 bases at J, with 6 bases between the two ends. CDR3 nucleotides: TGTGCCATCAGTGAAAATGGAAACATTCAGTACTTC. Protein product: CAISENGNIQYF.

The DNA of the CDR3 is TGTGCCAGCAGTGAAGGGCCGAATAATGAAAAACTGTTTTTT. Its translation: CASSEGPNNEKLFF. V gene TRBV6-1 combines with J gene TRBJ1-4; no definite D call. Trimming took 1 base from V and 4 from J, leaving 7 bases between them. Germline V CDR1 and CDR2: MNHNS, SASEGT. This CDR3 region has 14 residues.

The chain is built from TRBV19 and TRBJ1-5, with D possibly being TRBD1 (6 bases). CDR1 and CDR2 from the germline V gene are LNHDA and SQIVND (reference sequence). Trimming took 5 bases from V and 6 from J, leaving 11 bases between them. There are 13 residues in the CDR3. The CDR3 is CASSYQGTQPQHF. DNA for the CDR3: TGTGCCAGTAGTTACCAGGGGACTCAGCCCCAGCATTTT.

Points on this clone: At the DNA level, this CDR3 is encoded by other sequences in the same sample as well. This chain uses TRBV2 with TRBJ2-7; 7 nucleotides agree with TRBD1. The CDR3 contains 14 residues. Germline V lookup: CDR1 SNHLY, CDR2 FYNNEI. The ends lost 2 bases at V and 4 bases at J; junction bases unmatched: 5. The CDR3 DNA reads TGTGCCAGCAGTGAACAGGGGGAATCTTACGAGCAGTACTTC. Its translation: CASSEQGESYEQYF. Combining the CDR3 with reference TRBV2 and TRBJ2-7 gives the whole variable domain EPEVTQTPSHQVTQMGQEVILRCVPISNHLYFYWYRQILGQKVEFLVSFYNNEISEKSEIFDDQFSVERPDGSNFTLKIRSTKLEDSAMYFCASSEQGESYEQYFGPGTRLTVT.

This clone was found once. This rearrangement joins TRBV7-3 to TRBJ1-3, with a possible D match to TRBD1 (5 bases). The germline CDR1 and CDR2 sequences are SGHTA and FQGTGA. Trimming removed 5 bases from V and 0 bases from J, with 8 bases in between. The CDR3 spans 14 residues. The CDR3 bases are TGTGCCAGCAGCCCGGGGGGCTCTGGAAACACCATATATTTT. It yields the protein CASSPGGSGNTIYF. The full variable domain, its missing parts supplied by reference TRBV7-3 and TRBJ1-3, is GAGVSQTPSNKVTEKGKYVELRCDPISGHTALYWYRQSLGQGPEFLIYFQGTGAADDSGLPNDRFFAVRPEGSVSTLKIQRTERGDSAVYLCASSPGGSGNTIYFGEGSWLTVV.

The chain has TRBV6-6 and TRBJ1-2; 10 nucleotides align to TRBD1. Germline-derived CDR1 and CDR2 are MNHNY and SVGAGI (reference sequence). V dropped 6 bases and J dropped 2; count of bases not matched to a gene: 6. The CDR3 runs 15 residues. The CDR3 loop reads CASRAPGQGNYGYTF. In DNA form, the CDR3 reads TGTGCCAGCAGAGCTCCGGGACAGGGGAACTATGGCTACACCTTC.

CDR3 nucleotide sequence: TGTGCCAGCAGCCCACTAGCGGGGAACTACAATGAGCAGTTCTTC. The encoded protein is CASSPLAGNYNEQFF. The gene calls are TRBV9 and TRBJ2-1; TRBD2 aligns across 10 bases. V trimming: 4 bases; J trimming: 3 bases; junction bases outside the gene matches: 4. Germline CDR1 reads SGDLS; CDR2 reads YYNGEE. This CDR3 region has 15 residues.

V is TRBV28 and J is TRBJ1-2; maybe TRBD1 (5 bases). The V gene's germline CDR1 is MDHEN and CDR2 SYDVKM. The CDR3 covers 15 residues. The ends were cut back, 6 bases at V and 5 bases at J, with 19 bases in the middle. The CDR3 DNA is TGTGCCAGCAGCCACCTCCCCGGGACTGATTATGGCTACACCTTC. Its translation is CASSHLPGTDYGYTF.

The chain couples TRBV7-2 to TRBJ1-1; D call uncertain. V lost 1 base and J lost 2, with 2 bases in between. The germline V gene has CDR1 SGHTA and CDR2 FQGNSA. The CDR3 length is 12 residues. The CDR3 DNA reads as TGTGCCAGCAGCTTAGTCAACACTGAAGCTTTCTTT. This encodes CASSLVNTEAFF.

V gene TRBV9 combines with J gene TRBJ2-3; TRBD1 might be the D (6 bases). The V and J ends lost 2 bases and 2 bases respectively, with 12 bases between them. Germline CDR1 is SGDLS and CDR2 is YYNGEE. The CDR3 runs to 15 residues. The CDR3 protein is CASSVGQGLTDTQYF. The CDR3 bases are TGTGCCAGCAGCGTGGGGCAGGGGCTCACAGATACGCAGTATTTT.

V gene TRBV29-1 combines with J gene TRBJ1-6; weak D call: TRBD1 (6 bases). The germline CDR1 and CDR2 sequences are SQVTM and ANQGSEA. CDR3 length equals 14 residues. The V and J ends lost 5 bases and 8 bases respectively, with 16 bases between them. This CDR3 is CSVTTGAGDSPLHF. DNA of the CDR3: TGCAGCGTTACGACGGGGGCAGGGGATTCACCCCTCCACTTT.

This clone was found once. The CDR3 spells CASSSTGGQGSSSNQPQHF. The CDR3 nucleotides are TGTGCCAGCAGTTCCACCGGGGGACAGGGGTCTAGTAGCAATCAGCCCCAGCATTTT. The J gene is TRBJ1-5, the V gene TRBV6-2 or TRBV6-3; 10 nucleotides align to TRBD1. Trimming at V came to 4 bases and at J to 0 bases, leaving 12 bases not matched to a gene. Germline CDR1 MNHEY, CDR2 SVGEGT. CDR3 length equals 19 residues.

The chain recombines TRBV10-2 with TRBJ2-7; D is ambiguous. Germline CDR1 WSHSY, CDR2 SAAADI. The CDR3 covers 17 residues. The germline V and J ends were trimmed by 1 base and 0 bases, with 16 bases remaining between them. The CDR3 DNA sequence: TGCGCCAGCAGTGAGTATACTGGGTCAGTTCTCTCCTACGAGCAGTACTTC. Protein sequence: CASSEYTGSVLSYEQYF.

The chain has TRBV16 and TRBJ1-2, with D possibly being TRBD1 (5 bases). Germline V gene sequence: CDR1 KGHSY, CDR2 FQNENV. The CDR3 has 18 residues. The V end was cut by 1 base, the J end by 2 bases, with 20 bases between. CDR3 sequence: CASSQFPDTQRGNYGYTF. Written as DNA, the CDR3 is TGTGCCAGCAGCCAATTTCCGGACACTCAACGTGGAAACTATGGCTACACCTTC. Complete variable domain (other parts from reference TRBV16 and TRBJ1-2): GEEVAQTPKHLVRGEGQKAKLYCAPIKGHSYVFWYQQVLKNEFKFLISFQNENVFDETGMPKERFSAKCLPNSPCSLEIQATKLEDSAVYFCASSQFPDTQRGNYGYTFGSGTRLTVV.

V and J are TRBV27 and TRBJ2-4, with 8 bases identical to TRBD2. Germline CDR1 reads MNHEY; CDR2 reads SMNVEV (reference sequence). The CDR3 has 18 amino acids. The ends lost 5 bases at V and 3 bases at J; junction bases unmatched: 15. The CDR3 loop is CASSPSVGRAGGKNIQYF. The CDR3 DNA follows: TGTGCCAGCAGTCCCTCCGTGGGTAGGGCGGGAGGCAAAAACATTCAGTACTTC.

The chain couples TRBV28 to TRBJ1-2; 7 bases line up with TRBD1. Looked up from germline, CDR1 is MDHEN and CDR2 is SYDVKM. Germline trimming cut 9 bases from V and 5 bases from J; bases unmatched to any gene: 9. The CDR3 has 13 residues. The CDR3 spells CASFTGVGYGYTF. The DNA for the CDR3 is TGTGCCAGTTTCACAGGGGTAGGGTATGGCTACACCTTC.

This chain connects TRBV11-2 to TRBJ2-7; 9 nucleotides line up with TRBD1. The V gene end was trimmed by 0 bases and the J gene end by 3 bases; junction bases not matched to a gene: 3. CDR1 is SGHAT and CDR2 is FQNNGV in the germline V gene. The length of the CDR3 is 15 residues. CDR3 in DNA: TGTGCCAGCAGCTTAGAATTGGGACAGGGCTACGAGCAGTACTTC. It specifies CASSLELGQGYEQYF. The full variable domain, rest sourced from reference TRBV11-2 and TRBJ2-7, is EAGVAQSPRYKIIEKRQSVAFWCNPISGHATLYWYQQILGQGPKLLIQFQNNGVVDDSQLPKDRFSAERLKGVDSTLKIQPAKLEDSAVYLCASSLELGQGYEQYFGPGTRLTVT.

The CDR3: CASSPRQALSYTF. The DNA for the CDR3 is TGTGCCAGCAGCCCTCGACAGGCCCTAAGCTACACCTTC. The chain employs TRBV7-2 and TRBJ1-2; D is possibly TRBD1 (6 bases). The V gene lost 5 bases and the J gene lost 9 bases, with 16 bases spanning the gap. The CDR3 length is 13 residues. Germline V lookup: CDR1 SGHTA, CDR2 FQGNSA.

This chain connects TRBV11-2 to TRBJ2-7, with 7 bases fitting TRBD2. The germline V gene encodes CDR1 SGHAT and CDR2 FQNNGV. Unmatched junction bases numbered 3, after V lost 5 bases and J lost 2 bases. The CDR3 covers 13 residues. CDR3 nucleotide sequence: TGTGCCAGCAGCGGGGCGGGGGCCTACGAGCAGTACTTC. This codes for CASSGAGAYEQYF. Together with reference TRBV11-2 and TRBJ2-7, the CDR3 gives the full variable domain: EAGVAQSPRYKIIEKRQSVAFWCNPISGHATLYWYQQILGQGPKLLIQFQNNGVVDDSQLPKDRFSAERLKGVDSTLKIQPAKLEDSAVYLCASSGAGAYEQYFGPGTRLTVT.

This sequence joins TRBV11-2 and TRBJ1-3, with D uncertain. Trimming took off 1 base at V and 2 bases at J, with 9 bases between the two ends. Germline assignment: CDR1 SGHAT and CDR2 FQNNGV. The CDR3 runs to 15 residues. This CDR3 is CASSLGQATGNTIYF. The CDR3 nucleotides are TGTGCCAGCAGCTTAGGCCAGGCTACTGGAAACACCATATATTTT.

The genes are TRBV4-3 and TRBJ1-3; no clear D gene. This CDR3 comprises 16 residues. Germline V CDR1 and CDR2: LGHNA, YSLEER. V was pared by 1 base and J by 0 bases, with 10 bases between. CDR3 in amino acids: CASSQGSRASGNTIYF. In DNA form, the CDR3 reads TGCGCCAGCAGCCAAGGATCTAGGGCCTCTGGAAACACCATATATTTT.

The CDR3 nucleotides read TGTGCTAGTGGGAAGGGCACTGAAGCTTTCTTT. Translated: CASGKGTEAFF. The chain uses TRBV12-5 and TRBJ1-1; D not certain. Trimming took 6 bases from V and 4 from J, leaving 6 bases between them. This CDR3 has 11 residues. Germline CDR1 LGHNT, CDR2 FRNRAP.

CDR3: CASSKSGGQGYGYTF. The CDR3 nucleotides are TGTGCCAGCAGTAAATCAGGGGGCCAAGGGTATGGCTACACCTTC. The chain employs TRBV6-5 and TRBJ1-2; 8 positions match TRBD1. The CDR3 length is 15 residues. V dropped 5 bases and J dropped 5; count of bases not matched to a gene: 10. Per germline, CDR1 MNHEY and CDR2 SVGAGI.

This chain uses TRBV7-9 with TRBJ1-2; D unclear. The germline V gene encodes CDR1 SEHNR and CDR2 FQNEAQ (reference sequence). This CDR3 region has 16 residues. V was shortened by 3 bases and J by 7 bases, with 21 bases between the two germline ends. The CDR3 loop is CASSLGPPRSEGGYTF. CDR3 nucleotide sequence: TGTGCCAGCAGCTTGGGTCCCCCGCGCAGCGAGGGTGGCTACACCTTC.

This chain uses TRBV5-1 with TRBJ1-1; 8 nucleotides line up with TRBD1. The CDR3 contains 13 residues. CDR1 is SGHRS, CDR2 YFSETQ, per germline. The V and J ends lost 4 bases and 9 bases, in that order; junction bases with no gene match: 8. This CDR3 reads CASSADRGAKAFF. The CDR3 bases are TGCGCCAGCAGCGCTGACAGGGGTGCTAAAGCTTTCTTT.

The V call is TRBV4-3, the J call TRBJ2-5; 9 bases fit TRBD1. The V gene end was trimmed by 1 base and the J gene end by 7 bases; junction bases not matched to a gene: 1. The CDR3 sequence is 13 residues long. The germline V gene has CDR1 LGHNA and CDR2 YSLEER. The CDR3 loop reads CASSQGDRATQYF. The DNA of the CDR3 is TGCGCCAGCAGCCAAGGGGACAGGGCGACCCAGTACTTC.

This clone was detected only once. The chain links TRBV7-2 to TRBJ2-2; weak D call: TRBD2 (6 bases). V was trimmed by 4 bases and J by 2 bases, leaving 17 bases between them. Germline CDR1 SGHTA, CDR2 FQGNSA. The CDR3 is 17 amino acids. The CDR3 region has the DNA TGTGCCAGCAGCTCCCCGGCCCCGGGACTCAACACCGGGGAGCTGTTTTTT. Translated, it gives CASSSPAPGLNTGELFF.

The gene calls are TRBV7-9 and TRBJ1-5; 10 bases are a match to TRBD1. The germline CDR1 and CDR2 sequences are SEHNR and FQNEAQ (reference sequence). This CDR3 has 16 residues. The V gene end was trimmed by 5 bases and the J gene end by 5 bases; junction bases not matched to a gene: 9. The CDR3 spells CASSAGGTGDYQPQHF. As DNA, the CDR3 is TGTGCCAGCAGCGCTGGCGGGACAGGGGATTATCAGCCCCAGCATTTT.

This sequence joins TRBV11-2 and TRBJ2-1; TRBD1 aligns across 7 bases. The V gene's germline CDR1 is SGHAT and CDR2 FQNNGV. J gave up 5 bases and V 7 bases, and 8 bases lay outside the gene matches. CDR3 length: 14 residues. The CDR3 reads CASTPPDRNNEQFF. The CDR3 DNA reads TGTGCCAGCACCCCGCCGGACAGGAACAATGAGCAGTTCTTC.